A selection of T cell receptor beta chains follows, all from one sample in a study of blood T cell repertoires in COVID-19. Repertoires were generated with immunoSEQ multiplex PCR, while TCRdb's copy carries only in-frame clones and drops some. In the table there are hundreds of thousands of clones, approximately 82% of which are singletons. Specimen: peripheral blood. These receptors were obtained from a woman of 80 years or more with acute or convalescent COVID-19. CDR3s include the opening cysteine and the closing phenylalanine or tryptophan. D genes are given only for firm matches. Size tells how often a clone was seen (once, few, many) or the class of an expanded clone, and some rows leave it out.

TRBJ1-2,TRBD1,.,TRBV19,CASSRGQTYYGYTF,TGTGCCAGTAGTAGGGGACAGACGTACTATGGCTACACCTTC
TRBJ2-3,TRBD1,.,TRBV27,CASSTRQGLRDTQYF,TGTGCCAGCAGTACAAGACAGGGGTTAAGAGATACGCAGTATTTT
TRBJ2-5,.,.,TRBV18,CASSPDRFPLGETQYF,TGTGCCAGCTCACCTGACAGGTTTCCCCTGGGGGAGACCCAGTACTTC
TRBJ1-4,TRBD1,few,TRBV7-2,CASSPQGAGGEKLFF,TGTGCCAGCAGCCCGCAGGGGGCCGGCGGTGAAAAACTGTTTTTT
TRBJ2-7,TRBD2,.,TRBV5-1,CASSTGTSGSLYEQYF,TGCGCCAGCAGCACCGGGACTAGCGGGAGTCTTTACGAGCAGTACTTC
TRBJ1-5,TRBD1,few,TRBV28,CASSSTGGPNQPQHF,TGTGCCAGCAGCTCCACAGGGGGCCCCAATCAGCCCCAGCATTTT
TRBJ1-2,.,few,TRBV5-1,CASSLTPGAFYGYTF,TGCGCCAGCAGCCTTACACCAGGGGCTTTCTATGGCTACACCTTC
TRBJ1-2,TRBD1,.,TRBV27,CASRRQGGGYTF,TGTGCCAGCAGACGACAGGGTGGCGGCTACACCTTC
TRBJ1-4,.,.,TRBV7-8,CASSPTRGPGGEKLFF,TGTGCCAGCAGCCCTACCCGTGGACCGGGGGGTGAAAAACTGTTTTTT
TRBJ2-5,TRBD2,few,TRBV27,CASAAGRETQYF,TGTGCCAGCGCAGCCGGGAGGGAGACCCAGTACTTC
TRBJ1-2,.,.,TRBV4-3,CASSQGAENYGYTF,TGCGCCAGCAGCCAAGGGGCCGAGAACTATGGCTACACCTTC
TRBJ2-7,.,.,TRBV21-1,CAMPGGISYEQYF,TGTGCCATGCCGGGAGGTATATCCTACGAGCAGTACTTC
TRBJ2-3,TRBD2,.,TRBV30,CAWGLATDTQYF,TGTGCCTGGGGACTAGCCACAGATACGCAGTATTTT